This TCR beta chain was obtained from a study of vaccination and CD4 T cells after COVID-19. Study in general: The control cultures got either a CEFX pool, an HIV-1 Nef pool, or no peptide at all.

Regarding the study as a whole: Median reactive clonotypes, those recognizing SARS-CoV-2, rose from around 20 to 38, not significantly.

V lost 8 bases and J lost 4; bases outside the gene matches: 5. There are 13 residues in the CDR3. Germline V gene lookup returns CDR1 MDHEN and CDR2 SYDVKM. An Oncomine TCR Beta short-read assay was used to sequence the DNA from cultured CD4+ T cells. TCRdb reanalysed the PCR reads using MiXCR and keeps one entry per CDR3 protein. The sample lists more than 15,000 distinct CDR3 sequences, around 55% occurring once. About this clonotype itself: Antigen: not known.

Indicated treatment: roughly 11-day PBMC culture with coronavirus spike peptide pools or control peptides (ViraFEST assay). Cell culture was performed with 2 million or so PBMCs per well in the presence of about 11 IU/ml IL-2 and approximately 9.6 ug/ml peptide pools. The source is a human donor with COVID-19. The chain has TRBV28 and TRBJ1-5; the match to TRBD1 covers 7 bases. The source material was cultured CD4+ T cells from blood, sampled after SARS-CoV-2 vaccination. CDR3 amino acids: CASRGQLNQPQHF. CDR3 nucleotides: TGTGCCAGCCGGGGACAGTTAAATCAGCCCCAGCATTTT. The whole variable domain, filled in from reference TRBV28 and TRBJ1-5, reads DVKVTQSSRYLVKRTGEKVFLECVQDMDHENMFWYRQDPGLGLRLIYFSYDVKMKEKGDIPEGYSVSREKKERFSLILESASTNQTSMYLCASRGQLNQPQHFGDGTRLSIL.